The T cell receptor (beta chain) described here comes from a study of shared clonotypes between healthy human individuals. Study observations and caveats: The study found roughly 5.3% of naive CD4 clonotypes shared across a few donors. Memory subsets generally showed lower estimated richness than naive subsets.

Naive-designated CD8 cells lacked CD45RO, were positively enriched for CCR7, and omitted terminally differentiated effector memory CD45RA+ cells. Healthy and HIV-negative, the adult donors had no recent acute infections or vaccinations. The CDR3 is made up of 13 amino acids. Trimming shortened V by 3 bases and J by 12 bases, and 21 bases separated the two germline ends. Germline-derived CDR1 and CDR2 are SQVTM and ANQGSEA. Method: immunoSEQ multiplex PCR; TCRdb's copy keeps in-frame clones and lacks some. Among about 2 million clones listed, approximately 94% were seen once. Points on this clone: Antigen unknown.

The origin of this receptor is a man aged 18 to 30 in good health. This chain uses TRBV29-1 with TRBJ2-7; TRBD1 might be the D (6 bases). The sequencing input was naive CD8+ T cells sorted from blood. The chain's CDR3 is CSVDPGHSSYRYF. Here the CDR3 DNA reads TGCAGCGTTGATCCGGGACACTCTTCCTACCGGTACTTC.